This T cell receptor beta chain was recorded in a study of T-cell reconstitution after alpha-beta-depleted transplantation in children. The TCRbeta library incorporated unique molecular identifiers. TCRdb re-called the PCR reads through MiXCR, storing one row per CDR3 protein. The sample holds 250,000 to 300,000 distinct CDR3 sequences, almost 10% seen once. Per germline, CDR1 MNHEY and CDR2 SVGAGI. This CDR3 spans 14 amino acids. Between the trimmed V and J ends, which lost 2 bases and 4 bases, there was a span of 9 bases. The source of this sequence is a human donor who donated a stem cell graft to a child with SCID. This chain links TRBV6-5 with TRBJ2-1; no clear D gene. Sample: PBMCs from the stem cell graft donor, taken from the stem cell graft. CDR3 sequence: CASSYSDTYNEQFF. For the CDR3, the DNA is TGTGCCAGCAGTTACAGTGACACTTACAATGAGCAGTTCTTC.